The subject of this entry is one T cell receptor beta chain. The target antigen is unknown. The protocol was immunoSEQ multiplex PCR, while the TCRdb copy is restricted to in-frame clones and leaves out a portion. The sample lists 30,000 to 35,000 clones, approximately 89% occurring once. This sample stems from a study of OX40 agonist ivuxolimab in advanced cancers. Study overall: Head and neck, renal cell, melanoma or hepatocellular carcinoma were the cancers that dose-escalation patients had. Study conclusions and caveats: At doses 0.1 to 3.0 mg/kg, CD4+ and CD8+ clones expanded. Normalized expansion of T-cell clones was also low for some nonresponders. Partly responding patients at 0.1-3.0 mg/kg showed some of the smallest clonal expansion.

The length of the CDR3 is 14 residues. CDR1 and CDR2 (germline): SEHNR, FQNEAQ (reference sequence). V lost 9 bases and J lost 4, with 15 bases in between. This receptor was taken from an adult with an advanced solid tumor such as melanoma, head and neck, liver or kidney cancer. This chain connects TRBV7-9 to TRBJ2-2, with a tentative D call TRBD2 (5 bases). Sequenced here: CD4+ or CD8+ T cells sorted from blood, sampled in a trial of the OX40 agonist ivuxolimab. In DNA form, the CDR3 reads TGTGCCAGTCGCATAGGGAGTCCCACCGGGGAGCTGTTTTTT. Amino acid sequence: CASRIGSPTGELFF.